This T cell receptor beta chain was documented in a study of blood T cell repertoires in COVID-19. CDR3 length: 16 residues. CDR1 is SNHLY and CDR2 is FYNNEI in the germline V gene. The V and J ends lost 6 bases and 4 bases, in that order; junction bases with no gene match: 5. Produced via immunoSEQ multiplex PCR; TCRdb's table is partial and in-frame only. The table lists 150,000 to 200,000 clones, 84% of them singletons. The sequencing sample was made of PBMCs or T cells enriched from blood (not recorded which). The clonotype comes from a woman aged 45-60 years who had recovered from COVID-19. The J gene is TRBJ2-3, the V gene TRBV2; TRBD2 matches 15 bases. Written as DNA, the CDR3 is TGTGCCAGCAGGCGGGGGACTAGCGGGGGGTCAGATACGCAGTATTTT. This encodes CASRRGTSGGSDTQYF.